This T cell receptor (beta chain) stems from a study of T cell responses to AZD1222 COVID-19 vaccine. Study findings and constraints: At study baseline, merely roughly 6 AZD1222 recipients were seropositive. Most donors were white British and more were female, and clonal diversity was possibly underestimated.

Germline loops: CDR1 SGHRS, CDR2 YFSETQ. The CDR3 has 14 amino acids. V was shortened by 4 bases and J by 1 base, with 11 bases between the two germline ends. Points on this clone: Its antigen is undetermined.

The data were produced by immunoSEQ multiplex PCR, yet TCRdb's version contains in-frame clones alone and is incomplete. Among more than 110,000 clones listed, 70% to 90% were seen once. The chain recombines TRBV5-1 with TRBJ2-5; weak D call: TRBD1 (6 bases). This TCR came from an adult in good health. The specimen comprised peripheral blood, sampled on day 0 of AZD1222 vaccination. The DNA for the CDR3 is TGCGCCAGCAGCGTCTGGACAGCCCAAGAGACCCAGTACTTC. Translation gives CASSVWTAQETQYF. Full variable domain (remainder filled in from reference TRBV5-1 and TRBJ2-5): KAGVTQTPRYLIKTRGQQVTLSCSPISGHRSVSWYQQTPGQGLQFLFEYFSETQRNKGNFPGRFSGRQFSNSRSEMNVSTLELGDSALYLCASSVWTAQETQYFGPGTRLLVL.